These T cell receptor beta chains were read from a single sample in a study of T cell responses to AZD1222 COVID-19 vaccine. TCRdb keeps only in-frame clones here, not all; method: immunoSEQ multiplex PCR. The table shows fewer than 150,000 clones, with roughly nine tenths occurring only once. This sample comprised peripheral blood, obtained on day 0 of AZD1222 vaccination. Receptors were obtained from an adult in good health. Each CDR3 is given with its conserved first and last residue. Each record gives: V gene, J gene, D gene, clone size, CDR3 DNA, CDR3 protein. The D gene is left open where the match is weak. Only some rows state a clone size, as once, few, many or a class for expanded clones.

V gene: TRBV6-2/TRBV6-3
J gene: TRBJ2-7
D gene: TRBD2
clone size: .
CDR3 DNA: TGTGCCAGCAGCGTTCCCGGGACTACCGACTCCTACGAGCAGTACTTC
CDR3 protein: CASSVPGTTDSYEQYF

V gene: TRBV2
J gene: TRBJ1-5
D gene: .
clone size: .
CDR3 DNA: TGTGCCAGCAGTGAAGCGGGGTATAATCAGCCCCAGCATTTT
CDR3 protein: CASSEAGYNQPQHF

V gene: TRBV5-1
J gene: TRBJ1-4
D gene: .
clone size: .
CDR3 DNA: TGCGCCAGCAGCTCCTGGCCGGGCACTAATGAAAAACTGTTTTTT
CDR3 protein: CASSSWPGTNEKLFF

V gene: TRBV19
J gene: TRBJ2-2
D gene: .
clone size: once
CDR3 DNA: TGTGCCAGTAGTATAGTGGGGGGAAGCTCGAACACCGGGGAGCTGTTTTTT
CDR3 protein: CASSIVGGSSNTGELFF

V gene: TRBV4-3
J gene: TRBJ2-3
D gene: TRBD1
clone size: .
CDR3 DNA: TGCGCCAGCAGCGCCGCAGGGGGCTCTAGCACAGATACGCAGTATTTT
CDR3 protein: CASSAAGGSSTDTQYF

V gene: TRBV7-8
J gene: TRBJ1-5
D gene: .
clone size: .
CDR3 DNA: TGTGCCAGCAGCTTAGTGGAAAGTAGCAATCAGCCCCAGCATTTT
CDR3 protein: CASSLVESSNQPQHF

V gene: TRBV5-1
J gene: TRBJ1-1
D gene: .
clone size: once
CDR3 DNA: TGCGCCAGCAGCTTGGCGGGGGAGGCTGAAGCTTTCTTT
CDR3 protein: CASSLAGEAEAFF

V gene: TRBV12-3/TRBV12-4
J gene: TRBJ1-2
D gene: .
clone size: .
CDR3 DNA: TGTGCCAGCAGTTTAACCCACTGGTATGGCTACACCTTC
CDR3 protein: CASSLTHWYGYTF

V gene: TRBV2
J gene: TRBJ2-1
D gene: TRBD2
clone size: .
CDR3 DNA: TGTGCCAGCATCGGGTCTAGCGGGAGGGCCGGGAATGAGCAGTTCTTC
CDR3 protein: CASIGSSGRAGNEQFF

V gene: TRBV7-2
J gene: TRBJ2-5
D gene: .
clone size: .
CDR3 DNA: TGTGCCAGCAGCTTAGGGGGGGCCGGAGAGACCCAGTACTTC
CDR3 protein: CASSLGGAGETQYF

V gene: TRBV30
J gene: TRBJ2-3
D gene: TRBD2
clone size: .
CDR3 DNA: TGTGCCTGGTCCCGGACTAGCGGGAGCACAGATACGCAGTATTTT
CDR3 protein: CAWSRTSGSTDTQYF

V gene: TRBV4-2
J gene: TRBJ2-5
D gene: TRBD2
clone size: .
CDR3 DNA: TGTGCCAGCAGCCTCACCGCTTCAATTAGCGGGTACCAAGAGACCCAGTACTTC
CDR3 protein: CASSLTASISGYQETQYF

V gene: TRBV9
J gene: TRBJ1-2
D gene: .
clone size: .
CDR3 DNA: TGTGCCAGCAGCCTAAGGACTGGGCTAGAGGATGGCTACACCTTC
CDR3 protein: CASSLRTGLEDGYTF

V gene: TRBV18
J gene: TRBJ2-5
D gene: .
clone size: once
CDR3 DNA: TGTGCCAGCTCACTAGTGGGCGGAGAGACCCAGTACTTC
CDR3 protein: CASSLVGGETQYF

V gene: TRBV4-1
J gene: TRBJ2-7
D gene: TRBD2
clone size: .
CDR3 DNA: TGCGCCAGCAGCCTTGCTAGCGGGGGACTCTACGAGCAGTACTTC
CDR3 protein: CASSLASGGLYEQYF

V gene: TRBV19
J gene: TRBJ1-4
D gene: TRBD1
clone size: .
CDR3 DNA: TGTGCCAGTAGTCCTACAGGGGCGCTTACAACTAATGAAAAACTGTTTTTT
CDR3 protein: CASSPTGALTTNEKLFF

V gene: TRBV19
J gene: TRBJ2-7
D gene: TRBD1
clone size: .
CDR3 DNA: TGTGCCAGTAGCTCTCCGGGACAGGCCTCCTACGAGCAGTACTTC
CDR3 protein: CASSSPGQASYEQYF

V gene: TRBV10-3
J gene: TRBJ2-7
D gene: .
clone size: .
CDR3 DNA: TGTGCCATCAGTGAGGGACCCCCGACCTACGAGCAGTACTTC
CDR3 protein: CAISEGPPTYEQYF

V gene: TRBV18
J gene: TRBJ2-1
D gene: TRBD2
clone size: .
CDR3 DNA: TGTGCCAGCTCATCTGTTAGTCATAGCGGGAGCAATGAGCAGTTCTTC
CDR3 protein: CASSSVSHSGSNEQFF

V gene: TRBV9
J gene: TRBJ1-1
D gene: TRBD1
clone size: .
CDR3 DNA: TGTGCCAGCAGCACCAGGACAGGGGCTGTCACTGAAGCTTTCTTT
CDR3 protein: CASSTRTGAVTEAFF

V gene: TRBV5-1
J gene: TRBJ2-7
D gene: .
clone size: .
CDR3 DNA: TGCGCCAGCAGCCGCAATGAGGGACGGCCCTACGAGCAGTACTTC
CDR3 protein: CASSRNEGRPYEQYF

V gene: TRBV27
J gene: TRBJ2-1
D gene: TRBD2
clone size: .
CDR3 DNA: TGTGCCAGCAGTTTATCGACAGCGGGAGGGATCAATGAGCAGTTCTTC
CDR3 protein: CASSLSTAGGINEQFF

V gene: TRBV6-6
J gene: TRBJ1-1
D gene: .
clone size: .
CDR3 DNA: TGTGCCAGCAGGAAGGGGGTCGGGGGTTCCACTGAAGCTTTCTTT
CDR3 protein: CASRKGVGGSTEAFF

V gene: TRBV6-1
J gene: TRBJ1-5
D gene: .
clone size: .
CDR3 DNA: TGTGCCAGCAGTGAGGGCAGGGATCAGCCCCAGCATTTT
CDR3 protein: CASSEGRDQPQHF

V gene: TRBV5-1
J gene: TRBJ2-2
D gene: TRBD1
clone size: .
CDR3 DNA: TGCGCCAGCAGCCCCGGGACAGGGGTCTCCGGGGAGCTGTTTTTT
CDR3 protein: CASSPGTGVSGELFF

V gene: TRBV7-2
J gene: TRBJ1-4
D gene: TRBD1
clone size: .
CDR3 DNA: TGTGCCAGCAACCGTGACAGGGGGGAAAAACTGTTTTTT
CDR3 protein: CASNRDRGEKLFF

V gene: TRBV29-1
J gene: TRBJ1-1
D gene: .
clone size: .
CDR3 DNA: TGCAGCGTTGTAGGCAGAATGGAAGCTTTCTTT
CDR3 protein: CSVVGRMEAFF

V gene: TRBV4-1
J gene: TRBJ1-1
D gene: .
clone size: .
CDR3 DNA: TGCGCCAGCAGCCGAAAGGCGAAGAACACTGAAGCTTTCTTT
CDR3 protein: CASSRKAKNTEAFF

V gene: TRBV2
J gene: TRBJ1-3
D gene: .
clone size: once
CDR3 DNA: TGTGCCAGCAGTGGGGAGTCTGGAAACACCATATATTTT
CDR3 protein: CASSGESGNTIYF

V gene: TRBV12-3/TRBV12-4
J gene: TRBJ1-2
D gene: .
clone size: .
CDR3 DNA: TGTGCCAGCAGTTTGGTCCTAAAATATGGCTACACCTTC
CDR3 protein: CASSLVLKYGYTF

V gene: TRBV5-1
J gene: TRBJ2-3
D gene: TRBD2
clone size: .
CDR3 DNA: TGCGCCAGCAGGGCCAGCGGGGTCGCAGATACGCAGTATTTT
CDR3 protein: CASRASGVADTQYF

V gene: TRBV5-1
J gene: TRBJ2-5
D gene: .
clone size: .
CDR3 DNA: TGCGCCAGCAGCTCCAGGGCGATGGGGGAGACCCAGTACTTC
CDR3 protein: CASSSRAMGETQYF